This entry features one T cell receptor beta chain sequence. Its target is not known. The CDR3 extends over 15 amino acids. Looked up from germline, CDR1 is DFQATT and CDR2 is SNEGSKA (reference sequence). Trimming at V came to 4 bases and at J to 6 bases, leaving 9 bases not matched to a gene. Amplification yielded TCR beta CDR3 regions, with RNA transcripts as the source. The TCR CDR3 was amplified in a first-round RT-PCR using the HTBI primer set. TCRdb re-derived calls from the multiplex PCR reads in MiXCR, one entry per CDR3 protein. The data hold under 400,000 distinct CDR3 sequences, with around 20% observed a single time. These data come from a study of T cells in Graves' hyperthyroidism and ophthalmopathy. Overall study findings and caveats: Blood also held most thyroid clonotypes expanded beyond 0.001.

The TCR comes from a woman in her forties or fifties with Graves' hyperthyroidism. The chain is built from TRBV20-1 and TRBJ2-1; 10 bases are a match to TRBD2. The sample comprised blood. The CDR3 region is CSAIILAGAANEQFF. CDR3 nucleotide sequence: TGCAGTGCTATTATCCTAGCGGGAGCCGCCAATGAGCAGTTCTTC.